Below, 9 T cell receptor beta chains from the same sample are listed, as sequenced in a study of shared clonotypes between healthy human individuals. Sequencing used immunoSEQ multiplex PCR; TCRdb keeps in-frame clones, though not all of them. The table shows about 680,000 clones, with 92% occurring only once. Naive CD8 cells lacked CD45RO, underwent positive selection for CCR7 and left out terminally differentiated effector memory CD45RA+ cells. The specimen was naive CD8+ T cells sorted from blood. The receptors here all came from a man younger than 40 in good health.

The gene calls are TRBV6-5 and TRBJ1-1; D is unresolved. The CDR3 is 12 amino acids. Between the trimmed V and J ends, which lost 2 bases and 7 bases, there was a span of 8 bases. Per the germline V gene, CDR1 is MNHEY and CDR2 is SVGAGI. For the CDR3, the DNA is TGTGCCAGCAGTTACCCGACGGGTGAAGCTTTCTTT. This gives the protein CASSYPTGEAFF.

This clone is a singleton in its sample. The J gene is TRBJ2-5, the V gene TRBV11-2; D is perhaps TRBD1 (6 bases). V gave up 6 bases and J gave up 1 base, with 15 bases separating them. This CDR3 comprises 15 residues. Germline V lookup: CDR1 SGHAT, CDR2 FQNNGV. Here the CDR3 reads CASRFEGTFQETQYF. As DNA, the CDR3 is TGTGCCAGCAGGTTTGAAGGGACATTCCAAGAGACCCAGTACTTC.

This chain connects TRBV28 to TRBJ1-5, with no clear D. This CDR3 contains 13 residues. The germline V and J ends were trimmed by 7 bases and 3 bases, with 10 bases remaining between them. The germline gives CDR1 MDHEN, CDR2 SYDVKM. The CDR3 here is CASNTGINQPQHF. The CDR3 region has the DNA TGTGCCAGCAATACGGGGATCAATCAGCCCCAGCATTTT.

The rearrangement uses TRBV11-2 and TRBJ2-7; D is possibly TRBD1 (7 bases). V dropped 3 bases and J dropped 2 bases, with 14 bases sitting between them. The CDR3 runs to 15 residues. Looked up from germline, CDR1 is SGHAT and CDR2 is FQNNGV. The CDR3, as DNA: TGTGCCAGCAGCTTGCCGACAGGGACTCCCTACGAGCAGTACTTC. It codes for CASSLPTGTPYEQYF.

V is TRBV11-2 and J is TRBJ1-5; TRBD1 is a possible D gene (5 bases). Germline loops: CDR1 SGHAT, CDR2 FQNNGV. The V gene lost 0 bases and the J gene lost 5 bases, with 8 bases spanning the gap. This CDR3 region has 14 residues. The CDR3 DNA reads TGTGCCAGCAGCTTAGACGGGGGATATCAGCCCCAGCATTTT. Translating gives CASSLDGGYQPQHF. The full variable domain, completed using reference TRBV11-2 and TRBJ1-5, is EAGVAQSPRYKIIEKRQSVAFWCNPISGHATLYWYQQILGQGPKLLIQFQNNGVVDDSQLPKDRFSAERLKGVDSTLKIQPAKLEDSAVYLCASSLDGGYQPQHFGDGTRLSIL.

The V and J genes are TRBV7-3 and TRBJ2-2; TRBD2 agrees at 10 bases. The germline V gene encodes CDR1 SGHTA and CDR2 FQGTGA. Trimming took 2 bases from V and 7 from J; bases not matched to a gene: 4. CDR3 length: 15 residues. The CDR3, as DNA: TGTGCCAGCAGCTTACTAGCGGGAGTCGGCGGGGAGCTGTTTTTT. Translation: CASSLLAGVGGELFF.

The chain recombines TRBV4-2 with TRBJ2-2; TRBD2 is a possible D gene (5 bases). The V gene's germline CDR1 is LGHNA and CDR2 YNFKEQ. The V end lost 2 bases, the J end lost 6 bases, and 16 bases lay between the germline ends. This CDR3 comprises 16 residues. The CDR3 DNA is TGTGCCAGCAGCCAACCCGGGGAGTCGGTCGCCGGGGAGCTGTTTTTT. Amino acids: CASSQPGESVAGELFF.

This chain links TRBV5-1 with TRBJ2-5; possible D gene TRBD1, 6 bases. There are 15 residues in the CDR3. Germline CDR1 SGHRS, CDR2 YFSETQ. V was cut by 0 bases and J by 1 base, with 10 bases left in between. The CDR3 region is CASSLDLGAQETQYF. DNA of the CDR3: TGCGCCAGCAGCTTGGACTTGGGGGCCCAAGAGACCCAGTACTTC.

The chain uses TRBV7-6 and TRBJ2-5, with no clear D. CDR1 is SGHVS, CDR2 FNYEAQ, per germline. The CDR3 has 15 amino acids. Trimming cost V 4 bases and J 0 bases, with 12 bases left between them. The CDR3 is CASSSDDWDQETQYF. Written as DNA, the CDR3 is TGTGCCAGCAGCTCAGATGATTGGGACCAAGAGACCCAGTACTTC.